This T cell receptor beta chain was identified in a study of blood T cells in healthy people across ages. Looking at the study overall: Using template switching, researchers captured about one barcoded beta molecule for each two T cells.

The trim removed 8 bases at V and 12 bases at J, leaving 11 bases unmatched. The CDR3 runs 14 residues. Germline CDR1 and CDR2: LGHNA and YSLEER. Study results and limitations: Unknown donor CMV status possibly confounded expanded clonotype changes. Percentage of naive T cells showed a strong correlation with TCR beta diversity.

The use of a sample-barcoded 5' primer and a J-beta primer mix characterized a second PCR of roughly 6 to 11 cycles. Each cDNA was tagged by a template-switch adaptor containing 12 random nucleotides. TCRdb called the 5' RACE reads again in MiXCR, with one record for every CDR3 protein. The repertoire consists of approximately 780,000 distinct CDR3 sequences, with roughly 24% occurring once and the leading ten covering less than 3.5%. Turning to this clonotype: Its cognate antigen is unknown.

These data were also filed under a second study, of T cells of mothers and their children.

V and J are TRBV4-3 and TRBJ1-4; TRBD1 agrees at 11 bases. Sequencing used blood. This TCR derives from a boy aged 5-17 years in good health. In DNA, the CDR3 is TGCGCCAGCTCGGTAACCGGGACAGGGGGGGAACTGTTTTTT. Amino acids: CASSVTGTGGELFF.